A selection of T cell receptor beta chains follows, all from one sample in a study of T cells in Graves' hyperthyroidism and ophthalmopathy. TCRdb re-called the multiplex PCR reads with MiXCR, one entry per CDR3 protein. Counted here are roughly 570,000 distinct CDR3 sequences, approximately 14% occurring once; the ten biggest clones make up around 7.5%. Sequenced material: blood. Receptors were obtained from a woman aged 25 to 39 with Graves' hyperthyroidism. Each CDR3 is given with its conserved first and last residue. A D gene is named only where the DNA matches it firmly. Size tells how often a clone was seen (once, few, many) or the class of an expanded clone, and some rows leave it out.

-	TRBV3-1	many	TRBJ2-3	TGTGCCAGCAGCCAAGATCCGCGGAGACAAGGCACAGATACGCAGTATTTT	CASSQDPRRQGTDTQYF
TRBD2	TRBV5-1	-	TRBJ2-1	TGCGCCAGCAGCCTAGCGGGCGGAGCTCTCAATGAGCAGTTCTTC	CASSLAGGALNEQFF
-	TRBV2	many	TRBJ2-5	TGTGCCAGCAGTGTCGTACCCTTAGAGACCCAGTACTTC	CASSVVPLETQYF
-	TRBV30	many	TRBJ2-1	TGTGCCTGGAGACAACTAGGTCTTCTTTACAATGAGCAGTTCTTC	CAWRQLGLLYNEQFF
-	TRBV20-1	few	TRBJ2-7	TGCAGTGCTAGAGATGGGCGGGTAATATCCTACGAGCAGTACTTC	CSARDGRVISYEQYF
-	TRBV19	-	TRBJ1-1	TGTGCCAGTACCACGCGGTTGGGGGGGGGCACTGAAGCTTTCTTT	CASTTRLGGGTEAFF
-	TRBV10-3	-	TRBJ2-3	TGTGCCATCAGAGCCGGGACCCACGCTGCTACAGATACGCAGTATTTT	CAIRAGTHAATDTQYF
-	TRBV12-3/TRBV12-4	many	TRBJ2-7	TGTGCCAGCGGGCGGACAGAGAGCTCCTACGAGCAGTACTTC	CASGRTESSYEQYF
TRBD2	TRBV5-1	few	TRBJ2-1	TGCGCCAGCAGCACTAGCGGGGACCCTTGGAATGAGCAGTTCTTC	CASSTSGDPWNEQFF
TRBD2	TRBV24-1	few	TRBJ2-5	TGTGCCACCAGTGACCCCGGGACTAGCGGGACAGAGACCCAGTACTTC	CATSDPGTSGTETQYF
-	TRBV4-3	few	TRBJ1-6	TGCGCCAGCAGCCAAGATCTGGCATTGGCTACAGCGAATTCACCCCTCCACTTT	CASSQDLALATANSPLHF
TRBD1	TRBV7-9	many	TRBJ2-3	TGTGCCAGCAGGGATTCCGGGACAGGGAGGCAGTATTTT	CASRDSGTGRQYF
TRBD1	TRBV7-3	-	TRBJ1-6	TGTGCCAGCAGCTCCCAGGGGGATTCACCCCTCCACTTT	CASSSQGDSPLHF
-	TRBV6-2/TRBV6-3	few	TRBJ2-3	TGTGCCAGCAGTTACGGCGGGACTGGCACAGATACGCAGTATTTT	CASSYGGTGTDTQYF
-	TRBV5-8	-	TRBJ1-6	TGTGCCAGCAGCTCGGGACACTCTTATAATTCACCCCTCCACTTT	CASSSGHSYNSPLHF
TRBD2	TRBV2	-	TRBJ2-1	TGTGCCAGCAGGGGACCGGGACTAGCGGGGCCCAATGAGCAGTTCTTC	CASRGPGLAGPNEQFF
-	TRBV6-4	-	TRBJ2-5	TGTGCCAGCAGTACGATGGTAGGGACCCAGTACTTC	CASSTMVGTQYF
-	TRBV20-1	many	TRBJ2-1	TGCAGTGCCCTGGACCTAAACAATGAGCAGTTCTTC	CSALDLNNEQFF
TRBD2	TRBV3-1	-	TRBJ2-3	TGTGCCAGCAGCCAAGGGGGACTAGCGGGGCGCACAGATACGCAGTATTTT	CASSQGGLAGRTDTQYF
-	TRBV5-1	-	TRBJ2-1	TGCGCCAGCAGCTTGGCCGCGGGGAACTCCTACAATGAGCAGTTCTTC	CASSLAAGNSYNEQFF
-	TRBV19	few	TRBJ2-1	TGTGCCAGTAAATCCGCGGGTGGCAATGAGCAGTTCTTC	CASKSAGGNEQFF
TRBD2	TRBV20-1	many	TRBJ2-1	TGCAGTGCTAGAGACGCATTTCGGGGGGGGTACAATGAGCAGTTCTTC	CSARDAFRGGYNEQFF
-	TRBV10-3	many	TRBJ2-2	TGTGCCATCAGTGACACCGGACAGAGCACGAACACCGGGGAGCTGTTTTTT	CAISDTGQSTNTGELFF
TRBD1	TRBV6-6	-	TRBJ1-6	TGTGCCAGCAGTTACGACCCAGGGGGCGCATCCTATAATTCACCCCTCCACTTT	CASSYDPGGASYNSPLHF
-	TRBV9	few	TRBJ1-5	TGTGCCAGCAGTAGTACAGGGTTCGGTCAGCCCCAGCATTTT	CASSSTGFGQPQHF
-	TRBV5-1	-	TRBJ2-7	TGCGCCAGCAGCTTGGTAGGGGTACACGAGCAGTACTTC	CASSLVGVHEQYF
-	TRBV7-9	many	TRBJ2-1	TGTGCCAGCAGCCCACCGAAGGCCGGGATACGCGTCAATGAGCAGTTCTTC	CASSPPKAGIRVNEQFF
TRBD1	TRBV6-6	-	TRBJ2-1	TGTGCCAGCAGTTACTCAGGGGGCGCCTACAATGAGCAGTTCTTC	CASSYSGGAYNEQFF
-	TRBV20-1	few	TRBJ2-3	TGCAGTGCTAGAGATTGGGTCACCACAGATACGCAGTATTTT	CSARDWVTTDTQYF
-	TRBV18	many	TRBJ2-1	TGTGCCAGCTCCCCTAGCAGAGCCTACAATGAGCAGTTCTTC	CASSPSRAYNEQFF
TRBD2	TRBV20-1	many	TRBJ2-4	TGCAGTGCCACCAAAGCGGGGCTAAACATTCAGTACTTC	CSATKAGLNIQYF
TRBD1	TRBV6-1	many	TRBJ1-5	TGTGCCAGCATCAAGGGACAGGGGAATTATCAGCCCCAGCATTTT	CASIKGQGNYQPQHF
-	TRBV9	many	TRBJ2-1	TGTGCCAGCAGCGCAAGGGGTAATGAGCAGTTCTTC	CASSARGNEQFF
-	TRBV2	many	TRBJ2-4	TGTGCCAGCCTCTGGTCGGTGGGCCAAGCCAAAAACATTCAGTACTTC	CASLWSVGQAKNIQYF
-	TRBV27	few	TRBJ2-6	TGTGCCAGCAGTTTTCAATGGGGTTCTGGGGCCAACGTCCTGACTTTC	CASSFQWGSGANVLTF
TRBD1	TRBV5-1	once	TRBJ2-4	TGCGCCAGCAGCTTTGCCGGGACAGGGGACCTTTTAGCCAAAAACATTCAGTACTTC	CASSFAGTGDLLAKNIQYF
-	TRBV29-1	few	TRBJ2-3	TGCAGCGTTGGGGGCGGAGTGGGGGGGCCCACCACAGATACGCAGTATTTT	CSVGGGVGGPTTDTQYF
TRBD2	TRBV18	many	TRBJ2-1	TGTGCCAGCTCACCACGGACTAGGGGTGCGTTGGGTGAGCAGTTCTTC	CASSPRTRGALGEQFF
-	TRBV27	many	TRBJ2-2	TGTGCCAGCAGTTTAAACAGGGCAACCGGGGAGCTGTTTTTT	CASSLNRATGELFF
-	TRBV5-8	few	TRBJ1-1	TGTGCCAGCAGCTTGTTGACAGGACTTTTTACTGAAGCTTTCTTT	CASSLLTGLFTEAFF
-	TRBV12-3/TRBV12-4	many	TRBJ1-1	TGTGCCAGCACGCGAGGGCAGGTCAATGAAGCTTTCTTT	CASTRGQVNEAFF
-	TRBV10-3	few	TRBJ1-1	TGTGCCACGACCCCCTCAGGGACTGAAGCTTTCTTT	CATTPSGTEAFF
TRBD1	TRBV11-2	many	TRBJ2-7	TGTGCCAGCAGCTTGGGACAGTTGTCCTACGAGCAGTACTTC	CASSLGQLSYEQYF
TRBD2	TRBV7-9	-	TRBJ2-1	TGTGCCAGCAGCTTAGTTGCTCTAGCGGGAATCTACAATGAGCAGTTCTTC	CASSLVALAGIYNEQFF
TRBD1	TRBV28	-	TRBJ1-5	TGTGCCAGCAGACACGGGACAGGGGGAAATCAGCCCCAGCATTTT	CASRHGTGGNQPQHF
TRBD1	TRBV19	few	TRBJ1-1	TGTGCCTCATCAGGGGGCTGGTACACTGAAGCTTTCTTT	CASSGGWYTEAFF
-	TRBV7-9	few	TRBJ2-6	TGTGCCAGCAGCCCCGAGGGCAGGGCTGGGGCCAACGTCCTGACTTTC	CASSPEGRAGANVLTF
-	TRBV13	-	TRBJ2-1	TGTGCCAGCAGCTTAGGGGCAGGGCATCGTGAGCAGTTCTTC	CASSLGAGHREQFF
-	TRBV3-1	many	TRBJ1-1	TGTGCCAGCAGCCAAGAGTGGGAAGGGAACACTGAAGCTTTCTTT	CASSQEWEGNTEAFF
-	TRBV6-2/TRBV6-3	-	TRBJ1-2	TGTGCCAGCAGTTATGGTTTTGGCGATGGCTACACCTTC	CASSYGFGDGYTF
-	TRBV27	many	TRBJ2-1	TGTGCCAGCAGTTTAAAGGGCTTTAGCTACTACAATGAGCAGTTCTTC	CASSLKGFSYYNEQFF
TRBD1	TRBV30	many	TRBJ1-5	TGTGCCTGGGGACAGGGAGGCAATCAGCCCCAGCATTTT	CAWGQGGNQPQHF
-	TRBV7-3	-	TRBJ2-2	TGTGCCAGCAGCTTAAGATCAGCCATGAACACCGGGGAGCTGTTTTTT	CASSLRSAMNTGELFF
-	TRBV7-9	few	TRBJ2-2	TGTGCCAGCAGCTTAGCGATGGGGCGCGGCCCCGGCACCGGGGAGCTGTTTTTT	CASSLAMGRGPGTGELFF